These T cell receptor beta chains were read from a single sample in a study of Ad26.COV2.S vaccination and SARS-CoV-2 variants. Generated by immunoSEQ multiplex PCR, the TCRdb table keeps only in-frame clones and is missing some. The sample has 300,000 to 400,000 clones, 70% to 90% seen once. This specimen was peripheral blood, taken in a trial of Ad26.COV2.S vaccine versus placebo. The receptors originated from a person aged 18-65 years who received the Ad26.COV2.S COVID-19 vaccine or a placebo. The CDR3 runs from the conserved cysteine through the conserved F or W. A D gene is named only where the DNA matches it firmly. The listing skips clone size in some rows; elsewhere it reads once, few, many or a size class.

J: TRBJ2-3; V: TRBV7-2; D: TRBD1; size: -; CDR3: CASSSTTGALTDTQYF; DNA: TGTGCCAGCAGCTCAACGACAGGGGCCCTCACAGATACGCAGTATTTT
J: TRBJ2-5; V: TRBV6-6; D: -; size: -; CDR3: CASSYTQGGKETQYF; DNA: TGTGCCAGCAGTTACACACAGGGAGGCAAAGAGACCCAGTACTTC
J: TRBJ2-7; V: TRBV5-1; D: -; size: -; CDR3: CASSLDGSSSYEQYF; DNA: TGCGCCAGCAGCTTGGACGGGAGCAGCTCCTACGAGCAGTACTTC
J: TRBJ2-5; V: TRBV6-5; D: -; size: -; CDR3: CASSKPGRQTQYF; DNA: TGTGCCAGCAGTAAGCCAGGGCGTCAGACCCAGTACTTC
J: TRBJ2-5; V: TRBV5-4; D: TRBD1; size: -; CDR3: CASSLAFRDRAQETQYF; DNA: TGTGCCAGCAGCTTGGCGTTCCGGGACAGGGCACAAGAGACCCAGTACTTC
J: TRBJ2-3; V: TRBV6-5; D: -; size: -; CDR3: CASRESRWTDTQYF; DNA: TGTGCCAGCAGGGAGTCACGGTGGACAGATACGCAGTATTTT
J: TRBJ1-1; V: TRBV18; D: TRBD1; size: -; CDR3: CASSPPTGSENGEAFF; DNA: TGTGCCAGCTCACCGCCGACAGGGTCGGAGAATGGTGAAGCTTTCTTT
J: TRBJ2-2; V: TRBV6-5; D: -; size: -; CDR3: CASTFNTFYGQLFF; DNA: TGTGCCAGCACGTTTAACACCTTCTACGGGCAGCTGTTTTTT
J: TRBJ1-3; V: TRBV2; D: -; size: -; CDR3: CASSEAPEGGGNTIYF; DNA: TGTGCCAGCAGTGAAGCGCCTGAGGGAGGCGGAAACACCATATATTTT
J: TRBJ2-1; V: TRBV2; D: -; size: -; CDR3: CASSQGMVGPEQFF; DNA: TGTGCCAGCAGCCAGGGTATGGTCGGTCCTGAGCAGTTCTTC
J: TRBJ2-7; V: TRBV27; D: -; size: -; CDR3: CASRPHLESYEQYF; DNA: TGTGCCAGCAGGCCACATTTAGAATCCTACGAGCAGTACTTC
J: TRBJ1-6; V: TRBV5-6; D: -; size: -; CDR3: CASSYRTGYSPLHF; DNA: TGTGCCAGCAGCTATCGTACAGGGTACTCACCCCTCCACTTT
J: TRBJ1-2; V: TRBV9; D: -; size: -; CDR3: CASSPPGGVLSGGYTF; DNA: TGTGCCAGCAGCCCCCCCGGTGGGGTGTTGTCGGGTGGCTACACCTTC
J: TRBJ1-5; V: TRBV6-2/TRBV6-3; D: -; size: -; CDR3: CASSYILGYSNQPQHF; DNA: TGTGCCAGCAGTTACATACTCGGCTATAGCAATCAGCCCCAGCATTTT
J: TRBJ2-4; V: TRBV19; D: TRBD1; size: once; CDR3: CASSASPGTGIGAKNIQYF; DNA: TGTGCCAGTAGTGCAAGTCCCGGGACAGGGATCGGGGCCAAAAACATTCAGTACTTC
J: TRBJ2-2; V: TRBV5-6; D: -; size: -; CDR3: CASSFLFPGRSGELFF; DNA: TGTGCCAGCAGCTTTCTGTTCCCAGGGCGGTCCGGGGAGCTGTTTTTT
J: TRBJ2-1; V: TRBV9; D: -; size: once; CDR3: CASSAAPNEQFF; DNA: TGTGCCAGCAGCGCGGCCCCCAATGAGCAGTTCTTC
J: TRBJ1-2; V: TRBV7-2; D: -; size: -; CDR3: CASSFVTEYFYGYTF; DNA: TGTGCCAGCAGCTTTGTGACAGAATATTTCTATGGCTACACCTTC
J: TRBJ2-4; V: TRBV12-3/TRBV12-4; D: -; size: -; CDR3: CASSGSPKNIQYF; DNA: TGTGCCAGCAGCGGGAGTCCCAAAAACATTCAGTACTTC
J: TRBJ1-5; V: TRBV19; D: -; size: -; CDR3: CASSIGGSRVNQPQHF; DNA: TGTGCCAGTAGTATAGGAGGGAGCAGGGTCAATCAGCCCCAGCATTTT
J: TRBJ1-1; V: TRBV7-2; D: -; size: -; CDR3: CASSFEGNTEAFF; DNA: TGTGCCAGCAGCTTTGAAGGGAACACTGAAGCTTTCTTT
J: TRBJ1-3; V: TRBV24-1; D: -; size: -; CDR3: CATSDPTDSGNTIYF; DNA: TGTGCCACCAGTGATCCGACAGACTCTGGAAACACCATATATTTT
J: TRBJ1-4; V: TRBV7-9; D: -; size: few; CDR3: CASSLVAWGANEKLFF; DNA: TGTGCCAGCAGCTTAGTGGCCTGGGGAGCTAATGAAAAACTGTTTTTT
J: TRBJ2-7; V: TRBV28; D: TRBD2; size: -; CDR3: CASRGGTPYQYEQYF; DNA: TGTGCCAGCAGGGGAGGGACTCCGTACCAATACGAGCAGTACTTC
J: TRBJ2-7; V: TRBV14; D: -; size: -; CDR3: CASRRYGHDF; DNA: TGTGCCAGCAGACGATATGGCCATGACTTC
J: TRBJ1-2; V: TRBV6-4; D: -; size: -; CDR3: CASSSTLNYGYTF; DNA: TGTGCCAGCAGTTCTACATTAAACTATGGCTACACCTTC
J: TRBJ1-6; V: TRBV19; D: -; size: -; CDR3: CASSIEQGYSPLHF; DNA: TGTGCCAGTAGTATCGAACAGGGCTACTCACCCCTCCACTTT
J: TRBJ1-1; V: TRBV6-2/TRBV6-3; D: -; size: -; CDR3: CASSTQTENTEAFF; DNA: TGTGCCAGCAGTACCCAGACAGAGAACACTGAAGCTTTCTTT
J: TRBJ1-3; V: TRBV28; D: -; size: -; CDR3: CASSLVSGGNTIYF; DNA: TGTGCCAGCAGTTTAGTGAGTGGGGGAAACACCATATATTTT
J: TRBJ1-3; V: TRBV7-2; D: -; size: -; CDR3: CASSLDPGDTIYF; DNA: TGTGCCAGCAGCTTAGATCCGGGGGACACCATATATTTT
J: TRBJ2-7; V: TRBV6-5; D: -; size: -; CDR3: CASSYSSGAYEQYF; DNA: TGTGCCAGCAGTTACAGTAGCGGAGCCTACGAGCAGTACTTC
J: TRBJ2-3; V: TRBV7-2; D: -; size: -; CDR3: CASSLPGEGQYF; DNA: TGTGCCAGCAGCTTACCTGGGGAAGGGCAGTATTTT
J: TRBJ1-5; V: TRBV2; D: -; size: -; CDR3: CASSVGSGDQPQHF; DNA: TGTGCCAGCAGTGTAGGGTCAGGAGATCAGCCCCAGCATTTT
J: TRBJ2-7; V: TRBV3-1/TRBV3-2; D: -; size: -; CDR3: CASSQDIYEQYF; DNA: TGTGCCAGCAGCCAAGATATCTACGAGCAGTACTTC
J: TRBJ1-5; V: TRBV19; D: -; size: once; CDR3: CASSYTRGQTNQPQHF; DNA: TGTGCCAGTAGTTACACCCGAGGACAGACTAATCAGCCCCAGCATTTT
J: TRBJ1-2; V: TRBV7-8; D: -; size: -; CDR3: CASSPPGSRSGYTF; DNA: TGTGCCAGCAGCCCTCCGGGCAGTCGGAGTGGCTACACCTTC
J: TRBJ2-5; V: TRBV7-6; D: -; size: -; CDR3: CASSLAPRGTAQETQYF; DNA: TGTGCCAGCAGCTTAGCGCCCCGCGGGACAGCACAAGAGACCCAGTACTTC
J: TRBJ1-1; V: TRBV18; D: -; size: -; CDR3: CASSPPVARTEAFF; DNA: TGTGCCAGCTCACCACCAGTGGCCAGGACTGAAGCTTTCTTT
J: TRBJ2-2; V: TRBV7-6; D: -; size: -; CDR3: CASSPNSGLPGELFF; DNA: TGTGCCAGCAGCCCAAATAGCGGTCTACCCGGGGAGCTGTTTTTT
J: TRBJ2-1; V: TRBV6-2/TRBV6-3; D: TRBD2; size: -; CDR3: CASSRPRLAGVYNEQFF; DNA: TGTGCCAGCAGTCGCCCCAGACTAGCGGGGGTGTACAATGAGCAGTTCTTC
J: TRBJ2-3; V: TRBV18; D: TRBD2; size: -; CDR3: CASSPPRLAGITDTQYF; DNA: TGTGCCAGCTCACCACCCCGACTAGCGGGGATCACAGATACGCAGTATTTT